This T cell receptor beta chain is from a study of OX40 agonist ivuxolimab in advanced cancers. Study context: Patients with hepatocellular carcinoma, melanoma, renal cell or head and neck cancer made up the dose-escalation patients. Patients achieving partial responses numbered three: one hepatocellular carcinoma case and two cutaneous melanoma cases. Points from the study as a whole: Partial responders at 0.1-3.0 mg/kg showed near-lowest clonal expansion. Averaging showed that CD8+ T cells had more expanded clones than CD4+ did.

In its sample, this clone was seen a few times. The antigen remains undetermined. Method: immunoSEQ multiplex PCR; TCRdb's copy keeps in-frame clones and lacks some. The profile shows tens of thousands of clones, over 80% of them singletons. The specimen comprised CD4+ or CD8+ T cells sorted from blood, sampled in a trial of the OX40 agonist ivuxolimab. This TCR derives from an adult with an advanced solid tumor such as melanoma, head and neck, liver or kidney cancer.

Here the CDR3 DNA reads TGTGCCTGGAGTGAGGCGGCCCTCACGAACACTGAAGCTTTCTTT. It translates to CAWSEAALTNTEAFF. The gene calls are TRBV30 and TRBJ1-1; D not resolved. Germline V gene sequence: CDR1 GTSNPN, CDR2 SVGIG (reference sequence). CDR3 length: 15 residues. Trimming removed 1 base from V and 1 base from J, with 13 bases in between.